This paragraph covers one T cell receptor beta chain sequence. Its antigen is not known. Indicated time point: newly diagnosed, previously untreated cHL patient sample. Isolated CD8+ T cells were derived from thawed PBMCs through magnetic negative selection. Serving as comparison were PBMCs from newly diagnosed, untreated classical Hodgkin lymphoma, which were sequenced alongside the relapsed/refractory trial patients. Germline V gives CDR1 LNHDA, CDR2 SQIVND (reference sequence). V gave up 0 bases and J gave up 0 bases, with 11 bases separating them. The CDR3 consists of 16 residues. Measured with immunoSEQ multiplex PCR; TCRdb has only the in-frame clones, and not every one. Here the sample spans approximately 9,000 clones, 86% being singletons. These data come from a study of PD-1 blockade in classical Hodgkin lymphoma. Notes on the study in general: Healthy donors were reported to have higher baseline TCR diversity than newly diagnosed patients. The authors have not defined what causes the repertoire differences, possibly disease activity or prior therapy.

The rearrangement joins TRBV19 to TRBJ1-2; a possible D gene is TRBD1 (5 bases). Sequenced sample: CD8+ T cells from blood. The source of this sequence is a human donor with classical Hodgkin lymphoma. The chain's CDR3 is CASSIDTGRTNYGYTF. CDR3 in DNA: TGTGCCAGTAGTATAGATACAGGACGCACTAACTATGGCTACACCTTC.